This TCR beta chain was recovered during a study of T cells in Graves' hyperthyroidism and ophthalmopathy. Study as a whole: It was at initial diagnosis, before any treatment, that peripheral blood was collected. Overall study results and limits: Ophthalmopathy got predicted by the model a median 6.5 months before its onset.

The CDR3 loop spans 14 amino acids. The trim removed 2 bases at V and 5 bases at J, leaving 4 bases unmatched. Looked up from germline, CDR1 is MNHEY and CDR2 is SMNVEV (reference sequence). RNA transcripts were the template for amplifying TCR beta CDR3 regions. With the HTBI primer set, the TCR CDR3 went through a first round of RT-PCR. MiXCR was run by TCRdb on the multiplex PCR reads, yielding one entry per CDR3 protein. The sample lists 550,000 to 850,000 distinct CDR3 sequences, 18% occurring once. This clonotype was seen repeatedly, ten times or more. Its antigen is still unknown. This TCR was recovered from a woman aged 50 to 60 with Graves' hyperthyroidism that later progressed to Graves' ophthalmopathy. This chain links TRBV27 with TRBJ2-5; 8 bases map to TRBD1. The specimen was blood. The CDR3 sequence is CASSLQGADETQYF. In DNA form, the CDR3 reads TGTGCCAGCAGTTTACAGGGGGCTGACGAGACCCAGTACTTC.